The present T cell receptor beta chain was sequenced within a study of T cells after yellow fever vaccination. Study context: Fractions containing few cells were prepared with SMART-Seq v4 Ultra Low Input.

Study outcomes and limitations: Though weaker, the secondary response peaked faster, on day 5 versus 15.

The sample holds many counts of this clonotype. Its matching antigen is unknown. TCRdb processed the 5' RACE reads anew with MiXCR; each CDR3 protein has one entry. The repertoire holds about 180,000 distinct CDR3 sequences, with about 6.2% as singletons. The CDR3 runs 14 residues. The ends were cut back, 0 bases at V and 7 bases at J, with 12 bases in the middle. Germline CDR1 and CDR2: LGHDT and YNNKEL (reference sequence). The chain recombines TRBV3-1 with TRBJ2-5, with D hard to call. This clonotype originated in a man younger than 35 who received the YFV17D yellow fever vaccine. Here the sequenced sample was CD4+ T cells sorted from PBMCs, taken on the day of the first yellow fever vaccination. This chain's CDR3 is CASSQDGTGGTQYF. The CDR3 bases are TGTGCCAGCAGCCAAGATGGTACCGGTGGGACCCAGTACTTC.